Shown below are 8 T cell receptor beta chains from a single sample sequenced in a study of T cell clonality in common variable immunodeficiency. Generated by immunoSEQ multiplex PCR, the TCRdb table keeps only in-frame clones and is missing some. Listed for the sample are 50,000 to 55,000 clones, none seen a single time. Material: peripheral blood mononuclear cells. These receptors were taken from a person between 18 and 75 years old in good health.

The table lists this clone with a few counts. The CDR3 goes on 3 residues after the read ends, and that part is filled in from the germline J gene. Other DNA sequences in the sample encode the same CDR3. The rearrangement links TRBV18 to TRBJ1-3, with D hard to call. The CDR3 sequence is 14 residues long. Trimming took 1 base from V and 1 from J, leaving 5 bases between them. The V gene's germline CDR1 is KGHSH and CDR2 LQKENI. The CDR3 DNA, read in part, is TGTGCCAGCTCACCACAGGGTTCTGGAAACACC. This codes for CASSPQGSGNT. The entire CDR3 protein reads CASSPQGSGNTIYF.

A word on this clone: The CDR3 end falls 3 residues outside the read, so it is completed with the germline J gene. The gene calls are TRBV7-9 and TRBJ1-1, with 7 bases lining up with TRBD1. Trimming at V came to 3 bases and at J to 0 bases, leaving 4 bases not matched to a gene. The CDR3 length is 15 residues. Germline V gene lookup returns CDR1 SEHNR and CDR2 FQNEAQ (reference sequence). The CDR3 reads CASSFQGGLNTEAFF. The sequenced CDR3 bases are TGTGCCAGCAGCTTCCAAGGGGGCTTGAACACTGAA. Drawing the rest from reference TRBV7-9 and TRBJ1-1, the complete variable domain is DTGVSQNPRHKITKRGQNVTFRCDPISEHNRLYWYRQTLGQGPEFLTYFQNEAQLEKSRLLSDRFSAERPKGSFSTLEIQRTEQGDSAMYLCASSFQGGLNTEAFFGQGTRLTVV.

This clone occurred many times. The read stops 3 residues short of the end of the CDR3; the missing end is completed from the germline J gene. The rearrangement links TRBV7-2 to TRBJ2-7; possible D gene TRBD1, 6 bases. Germline V gives CDR1 SGHTA, CDR2 FQGNSA. This CDR3 is built from 14 residues. The germline V and J ends were trimmed by 0 bases and 4 bases, with 10 bases remaining between them. CDR3 in amino acids: CASSLAGAIYEQYF. CDR3 bases read: TGTGCCAGCAGCTTAGCGGGGGCCATATACGAG.

By sample share, this clone is medium-sized (0.01 to 0.1%). The DNA ends 3 residues before the CDR3 does, and the rest of the CDR3 is filled in from the germline J gene. The chain recombines TRBV20-1 with TRBJ2-3; TRBD2 agrees at 8 bases. Germline V CDR1 and CDR2: DFQATT, SNEGSKA (reference sequence). The CDR3 contains 18 residues. The V gene end was trimmed by 0 bases and the J gene end by 2 bases; junction bases not matched to a gene: 13. The CDR3 reads CSARDRWGAGGLTDTQYF. Partial CDR3 DNA: TGCAGTGCTAGAGATCGGTGGGGGGCGGGGGGACTCACAGATACG.

Comments on this clone: Germline and junction disagree at one end, which may indicate a read error. The CDR3 goes on 3 residues after the read ends, and that part is filled in from the germline J gene. The V gene is TRBV7-7, the J gene TRBJ1-2; no definite D call. Germline V gives CDR1 SSHAT, CDR2 FNYEAQ (reference sequence). The CDR3 has 14 residues. The sequenced CDR3 bases are TGTGCTAGCAGCTCGCATCACACCGCAGATACC. Amino acid sequence: CASSSHHTADT. The whole CDR3 reads CASSSHHTADTYTF.

This clone was recorded a few times. CDR3 sequence: CSARGLMGGTYEQYF. The part of the CDR3 DNA that was read is TGCAGTGCTAGAGGCCTTATGGGGGGAACCTACGAG. This chain connects TRBV20-1 to TRBJ2-7; perhaps TRBD2 as D (6 bases). The read finishes 3 residues shy of the CDR3 end, and the germline J gene is used to complete it. CDR1 and CDR2 from the germline V gene are DFQATT and SNEGSKA (reference sequence). The length of the CDR3 is 15 residues. The V end lost 1 base, the J end lost 2 bases, and 15 bases lay between the germline ends.

Regarding this clone: The DNA ends 3 residues before the CDR3 does, and the rest of the CDR3 is filled in from the germline J gene. The chain uses TRBV7-9 and TRBJ1-1; D might be TRBD1 (6 bases). The CDR3 is made up of 14 amino acids. Trimming stripped 1 base from V and 1 base from J, with 7 bases between. Germline V gene sequence: CDR1 SEHNR, CDR2 FQNEAQ (reference sequence). CDR3 region: CASSLGQENTEAFF. Incomplete CDR3 DNA: TGTGCCAGCAGCTTAGGACAGGAGAACACTGAA.

About this clone itself: From the germline J gene comes the end of the CDR3, since the read stops 3 residues before it. The J gene is TRBJ2-1, the V gene TRBV20-1; the D gene is possibly TRBD2 (6 bases). In germline, CDR1 is DFQATT, CDR2 SNEGSKA (reference sequence). The CDR3 is 12 residues long. V was trimmed by 6 bases and J by 7 bases, leaving 13 bases between them. This CDR3 is CSAVSGANEQFF. CDR3 DNA, as far as it was read: TGCAGTGCCGTTAGCGGTGCTAATGAG.